The T cell receptor beta chain described here comes from a study of beta chain features in type 1 diabetes. Study conclusions and caveats: Since sequencing was performed on cDNA, cells with high TCR expression could be over-represented. Compared with healthy donors, patients appeared to share more similar naive, central memory and regulatory TCRB repertoires. Patients with type 1 diabetes showed fewer VDJ junction insertions and more deletions. Here, the possible influence of HLA type (on TCRB rearrangement) remained unresolved.

Reverse transcription of all isolated RNA meant that expressed TCRB transcripts were sequenced. Clones were sequenced by immunoSEQ multiplex PCR, and TCRdb holds only the in-frame ones, with some missing. The data contain around 44,000 clones, about 51% of them singletons. This clone was seen only a few times. What it recognizes is unknown. The CDR3 is 13 amino acids. V dropped 2 bases and J dropped 5 bases, with 6 bases sitting between them. Germline CDR1 SGHTA, CDR2 FQGNSA. This receptor was taken from a woman aged 18-29 years in good health. Sequenced material: Tregs from blood. This chain uses TRBV7-2 with TRBJ1-4; D ambiguous. In DNA form, the CDR3 reads TGTGCCAGCAGCTTATACGGGAATGAAAAACTGTTTTTT. Translation gives CASSLYGNEKLFF.